The clone carrying this TCR beta chain was seen a few times. This sample was taken from a study of blood T cell repertoires in COVID-19. Study in general: The samples span acute and convalescent COVID-19 from the United States, Italy and Spain. In each case, the material was cDNA or gDNA derived from T cells, B-cell-depleted T cells, or PBMCs.

The CDR3 totals 16 residues. The germline CDR1 and CDR2 sequences are SGHRS and YFSETQ. Trimming cost V 0 bases and J 0 bases, with 10 bases left between them. Per the authors' pipeline: Estimated nucleated cell counts came from reference gene primer amplification. Assay used: immunoSEQ multiplex PCR; TCRdb lists only in-frame clones, some missing. Clone size and the V and J calls come from that table; the DNA yielded D and trimming. The data contain under 250,000 clones, about 93% of them singletons. The TCR sequence derives from a man aged 30 to 39 with COVID-19, enrolled during active disease. The chain is built from TRBV5-1 and TRBJ2-1, with D possibly matching TRBD2 (5 bases). The sequencing input was peripheral blood. The CDR3 nucleotides are TGCGCCAGCAGCTTGGTTCCGGGGAGCTCCTACAATGAGCAGTTCTTC. As protein: CASSLVPGSSYNEQFF. The variable domain in full, with the rest retrieved from reference TRBV5-1 and TRBJ2-1, is KAGVTQTPRYLIKTRGQQVTLSCSPISGHRSVSWYQQTPGQGLQFLFEYFSETQRNKGNFPGRFSGRQFSNSRSEMNVSTLELGDSALYLCASSLVPGSSYNEQFFGPGTRLTVL.